Described below is a single T cell receptor beta chain sequence and its context. This clone's antigen is unknown. Base qualities are not recorded, but no much larger clone differs from it by a single base. This entry is derived from a study of blood T cells in healthy people across ages (dated by TCRdb to 2014 to 2015). Background on the whole study: In model experiments, template switching captured roughly one uniquely barcoded TCR beta cDNA molecule for every two T cells. Donors of different ages were randomly distributed across sequencing lanes to avoid experimental bias. The study measured age-related changes in TCR beta repertoire diversity using deep sequencing normalized with unique cDNA molecular identifiers. The donors were divided into four age groups: young (average around 15 years), middle-aged (approximately 39), aged (roughly 60) and long-lived (about 79). Using the same blood draw, the study looked at two additional independent replicas of 1 million unique cDNA reads for two donors, one aged 18 to 30 and the other aged 80 or older. General study outcomes and caveats: Conclusive comparison of naive and antigen-experienced compartments was prevented by the profiling of bulk unsorted PBMCs. The CMV infection status of donors was not known, potentially confounding age-related changes in expanded clonotypes. Compared with the aged group, the long-lived group had more naive CD4+ T cells, fewer expanded clones and increased TCR diversity, a pattern suggesting age selection. Observed TCR beta diversity per million T cells fell roughly linearly with age, and a significant reduction was already apparent by age around 36. Total diversity estimates from one million sequenced T cells were considered lower bounds and underestimates. The percentage of naive T cells measured by flow cytometry correlated strongly with observed TCR beta diversity.

CDR1 and CDR2 (MDHEN, SYDVKM) derive from the germline V gene. The CDR3, from cysteine to phenylalanine, totals 15 residues. Just the 45-base CDR3 DNA is kept, in frame starting at base 1. Libraries were prepared through 5' RACE. The second PCR ran for roughly 7 to 12 cycles and used a J-beta primer mix along with a sample-barcoded 5' primer. A template-switch 5' adaptor carrying 12 random nucleotides introduced a unique molecular identifier onto each TCR beta cDNA molecule. Each sample yielded at least 3 million CDR3-containing paired-end reads. All of the RNA was converted into first-strand cDNA using the Mint cDNA synthesis kit, with a TRBC-specific oligonucleotide serving as the primer. Following uracil-DNA glycosylase treatment, all cDNA underwent a first 18-cycle PCR with the universal primers M1SS and BC2_uni_R. The paper's data handling went like this. Normalization of each sample was performed by random selection of 1 million high-quality reads, each carrying a distinct molecular identifier. Reads with shared molecular identifiers were discarded instead of being binned into consensus sequences. CDR3 identification, clonotype clustering and error correction used MiTCR with a Q25 quality threshold and the strictest error-elimination algorithm. A nonparametric unseen species model with Euler transformation was used to estimate lower-bound total TCR beta diversity. TCRdb passed the public sequencing reads through fastp at Q25 and MiXCR, retaining productive beta sequences. Every CDR3 protein is listed once, alongside the most common genes and DNA of its rows. What appears here as the V and J calls and clone size reflects TCRdb's work, not the paper's. In this sample the table shows around 2 million distinct CDR3 sequences, about 39% of which occur a single time. In total, the top ten clones hold roughly 24% of the sample.

The donors were 40 or so Caucasian individuals from Russia, aged 6 to 90 years, who were systemically healthy. Each donor gave about 9.7 milliliters of peripheral blood, drawn into EDTA-treated Vacutainer tubes. PBMCs were isolated by Ficoll-Paque density-gradient centrifugation, with at least 7 million obtained per sample. Trizol reagent was used to extract total RNA from the PBMCs, yielding at least 6 micrograms per sample. The percentages of naive CD45RAhigh/CD27high T cells were determined by flow cytometry on a PBMC aliquot from every donor. The source is a human donor in good health. The rearrangement joined TRBV28 to TRBJ2-1; D gene: possibly TRBD2, on 6 matching bases. The closer fit of TRBJ2-7 to the DNA end suggests the J call may be wrong. The sequencing input was blood. The bases read TGTGCCAGCACCGAGACCGGACTATCCTCATACGAGCAGTACTTC. This yields the protein CASTETGLSSYEQYF.